Presented here are 4 T cell receptor beta chains from one specimen sequenced in a study of beta chain features in type 1 diabetes. Investigators reverse transcribed all isolated RNA, so they sequenced expressed TCRB transcripts. The protocol was immunoSEQ multiplex PCR, while the TCRdb copy is restricted to in-frame clones and leaves out a portion. The sample has some 150,000 clones, roughly 10% seen once. The sequencing input was naive CD4+ T cells from blood. Receptor source: a man aged 18-30 years in good health.

This chain uses TRBV10-3 with TRBJ1-1, with a tentative D call TRBD1 (6 bases). CDR3 length equals 15 residues. Deletions cut 0 bases from V and 7 bases from J, with 15 bases between. Per germline, CDR1 ENHRY and CDR2 SYGVKD. Here the CDR3 reads CAISESSLAQGEAFF. Here the CDR3 DNA reads TGTGCCATCAGTGAGTCGTCCCTTGCACAGGGTGAAGCTTTCTTT.

The chain is built from TRBV19 and TRBJ2-6, with a tentative D call TRBD1 (5 bases). Deletions cut 3 bases from V and 0 bases from J, with 15 bases between. The CDR3 sequence is 18 residues long. Germline CDR1 and CDR2: LNHDA and SQIVND (reference sequence). The CDR3 region is CASSIQGLSHSGANVLTF. The CDR3 bases are TGTGCCAGTAGTATCCAGGGTCTATCCCACTCTGGGGCCAACGTCCTGACTTTC.

The rearrangement uses TRBV7-6 and TRBJ2-2; a weak D match, TRBD2 (5 bases). V was clipped by 4 bases and J by 5 bases, with 11 bases between them. The CDR3 sequence is 14 residues long. CDR1 is SGHVS and CDR2 is FNYEAQ in the germline V gene. CDR3 amino acids: CASSYLGGTGELFF. The CDR3, as DNA: TGTGCCAGCAGCTACCTGGGCGGGACCGGGGAGCTGTTTTTT.

This clone appeared a few times. This chain links TRBV13 with TRBJ1-1; 7 nucleotides match TRBD1. This CDR3 region has 16 residues. CDR1 and CDR2 (germline): PRHDT, FYEKMQ (reference sequence). The J segment lost 2 bases and the V segment lost 5 bases, leaving 11 bases of the junction unmatched. CDR3 residues: CASSPEGAGGNTEAFF. The DNA of the CDR3 is TGTGCCAGCAGCCCAGAGGGGGCGGGAGGAAACACTGAAGCTTTCTTT. Complete variable domain (other parts from reference TRBV13 and TRBJ1-1): AAGVIQSPRHLIKEKRETATLKCYPIPRHDTVYWYQQGPGQDPQFLISFYEKMQSDKGSIPDRFSAQQFSDYHSELNMSSLELGDSALYFCASSPEGAGGNTEAFFGQGTRLTVV.